This T cell receptor (beta chain) originates from a study of blood T cell repertoires in COVID-19. Overall study: Collection of acute and convalescent COVID-19 samples took place in the United States, Italy and Spain. From T cells, B-cell-depleted T cells, or PBMCs came the material, which was cDNA or gDNA.

In the study's own analysis: Nucleated cell counts were estimated from reference gene primer amplification. Profiling relied on immunoSEQ multiplex PCR, and the TCRdb table lists in-frame clones only, not all of them. Clone size and V and J calls were adopted from that table, with D and trimming inferred from the DNA. The sample lists about 74,000 clones, around 83% occurring once. This CDR3 has 12 residues. The ends were cut back, 3 bases at V and 12 bases at J, with 12 bases in the middle. From germline, CDR1 is LNHDA and CDR2 SQIVND (reference sequence). The J gene is TRBJ2-1, the V gene TRBV19; D remains ambiguous. Sequencing used peripheral blood. This receptor was identified in an elderly man with acute or convalescent COVID-19. The CDR3 region has the DNA TGTGCCAGTAGTATCGCAGGCCTCGGGCAGTTCTTC. It translates to CASSIAGLGQFF.